The present T cell receptor beta chain was sequenced within a study of molecular identifiers for immune sequencing clone quantification. Germline V gene data show CDR1 as DFQATT and CDR2 as SNEGSKA (reference sequence). The CDR3 runs 13 residues. Both previously described methods and listed TCR primers were employed to make bulk TCR libraries. TCRdb re-called the PCR reads through MiXCR, storing one row per CDR3 protein. This table has about 70,000 distinct CDR3 sequences, 15% to 20% appearing once. Naive CD8 T cells were picked out by sorting for CD8+CD4-CCR7+CD45RA+. Comments on this clonotype: At one end, the junction sequence differs from germline, possibly due to a read error.

The source is a human donor in good health. Some libraries in this study had Jurkat cell RNA spiked in. The rearrangement uses TRBV20-1 and TRBJ2-1; 10 nucleotides agree with TRBD1. Sequenced material: naive CD8+ T cells from blood, with Jurkat cell RNA spiked in. Subset defined: FACS-sorted CD8+CD4-CCR7+CD45RA+ naive T cells. CDR3 protein: CSASGTGVDEQLF. DNA for the CDR3: TGCAGTGCCTCCGGGACAGGGGTCGATGAGCAGCTCTTC.